Below, one T cell receptor (beta chain) is given with its context. Its target is unknown. Clones were read by immunoSEQ multiplex PCR, and TCRdb kept only the in-frame ones, dropping some. The table has 95,000 or so clones, around 85% seen once. These data belong to a study of identifying expanded T cells in peripheral blood. The study, taken as a whole, reports: Roughly two-week clone count variance significantly increased as total template count grew. Technical replicates showed approximately 1.2 changed clones; two weeks 15 to 20; four weeks 19.

The CDR3 totals 17 residues. The germline V gene encodes CDR1 SNHLY and CDR2 FYNNEI. Trimming took 4 bases from V and 4 from J; bases not matched to a gene: 15. During the collection period, no donor immune events like infections were recorded. The chain is built from TRBV2 and TRBJ2-7, with 8 bases aligning to TRBD1. The sequence derives from a person aged 18-70 years in good health. Sequencing was performed on blood. CDR3 amino acids: CASSGTAWDRREYEQYF. As DNA, the CDR3 is TGTGCCAGCAGTGGGACTGCGTGGGACAGGAGGGAGTACGAGCAGTACTTC.